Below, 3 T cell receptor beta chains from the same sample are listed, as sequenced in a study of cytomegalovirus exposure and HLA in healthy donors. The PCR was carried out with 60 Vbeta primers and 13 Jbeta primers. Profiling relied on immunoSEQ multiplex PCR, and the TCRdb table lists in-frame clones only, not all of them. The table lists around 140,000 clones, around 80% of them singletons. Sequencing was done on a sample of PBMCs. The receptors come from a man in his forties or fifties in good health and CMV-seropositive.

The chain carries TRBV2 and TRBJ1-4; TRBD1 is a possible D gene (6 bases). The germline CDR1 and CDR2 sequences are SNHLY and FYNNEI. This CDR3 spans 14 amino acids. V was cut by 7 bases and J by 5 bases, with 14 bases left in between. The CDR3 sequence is CASTLQRGNEKLFF. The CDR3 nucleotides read TGTGCCAGCACCCTCCAGAGGGGGAATGAAAAACTGTTTTTT.

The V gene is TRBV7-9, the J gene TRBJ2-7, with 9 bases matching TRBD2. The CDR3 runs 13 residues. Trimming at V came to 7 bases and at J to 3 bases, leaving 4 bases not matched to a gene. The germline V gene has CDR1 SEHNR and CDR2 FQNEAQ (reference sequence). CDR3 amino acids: CASTASGNYEQYF. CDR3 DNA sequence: TGTGCCAGCACTGCTAGCGGGAACTACGAGCAGTACTTC.

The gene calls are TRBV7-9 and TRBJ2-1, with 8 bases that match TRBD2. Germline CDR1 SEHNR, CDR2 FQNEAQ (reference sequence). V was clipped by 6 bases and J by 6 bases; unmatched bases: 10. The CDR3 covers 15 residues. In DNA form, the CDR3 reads TGTGCCAGCAGTCCCCCGGGACTAGTAGGCAATGAGCAGTTCTTC. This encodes CASSPPGLVGNEQFF.